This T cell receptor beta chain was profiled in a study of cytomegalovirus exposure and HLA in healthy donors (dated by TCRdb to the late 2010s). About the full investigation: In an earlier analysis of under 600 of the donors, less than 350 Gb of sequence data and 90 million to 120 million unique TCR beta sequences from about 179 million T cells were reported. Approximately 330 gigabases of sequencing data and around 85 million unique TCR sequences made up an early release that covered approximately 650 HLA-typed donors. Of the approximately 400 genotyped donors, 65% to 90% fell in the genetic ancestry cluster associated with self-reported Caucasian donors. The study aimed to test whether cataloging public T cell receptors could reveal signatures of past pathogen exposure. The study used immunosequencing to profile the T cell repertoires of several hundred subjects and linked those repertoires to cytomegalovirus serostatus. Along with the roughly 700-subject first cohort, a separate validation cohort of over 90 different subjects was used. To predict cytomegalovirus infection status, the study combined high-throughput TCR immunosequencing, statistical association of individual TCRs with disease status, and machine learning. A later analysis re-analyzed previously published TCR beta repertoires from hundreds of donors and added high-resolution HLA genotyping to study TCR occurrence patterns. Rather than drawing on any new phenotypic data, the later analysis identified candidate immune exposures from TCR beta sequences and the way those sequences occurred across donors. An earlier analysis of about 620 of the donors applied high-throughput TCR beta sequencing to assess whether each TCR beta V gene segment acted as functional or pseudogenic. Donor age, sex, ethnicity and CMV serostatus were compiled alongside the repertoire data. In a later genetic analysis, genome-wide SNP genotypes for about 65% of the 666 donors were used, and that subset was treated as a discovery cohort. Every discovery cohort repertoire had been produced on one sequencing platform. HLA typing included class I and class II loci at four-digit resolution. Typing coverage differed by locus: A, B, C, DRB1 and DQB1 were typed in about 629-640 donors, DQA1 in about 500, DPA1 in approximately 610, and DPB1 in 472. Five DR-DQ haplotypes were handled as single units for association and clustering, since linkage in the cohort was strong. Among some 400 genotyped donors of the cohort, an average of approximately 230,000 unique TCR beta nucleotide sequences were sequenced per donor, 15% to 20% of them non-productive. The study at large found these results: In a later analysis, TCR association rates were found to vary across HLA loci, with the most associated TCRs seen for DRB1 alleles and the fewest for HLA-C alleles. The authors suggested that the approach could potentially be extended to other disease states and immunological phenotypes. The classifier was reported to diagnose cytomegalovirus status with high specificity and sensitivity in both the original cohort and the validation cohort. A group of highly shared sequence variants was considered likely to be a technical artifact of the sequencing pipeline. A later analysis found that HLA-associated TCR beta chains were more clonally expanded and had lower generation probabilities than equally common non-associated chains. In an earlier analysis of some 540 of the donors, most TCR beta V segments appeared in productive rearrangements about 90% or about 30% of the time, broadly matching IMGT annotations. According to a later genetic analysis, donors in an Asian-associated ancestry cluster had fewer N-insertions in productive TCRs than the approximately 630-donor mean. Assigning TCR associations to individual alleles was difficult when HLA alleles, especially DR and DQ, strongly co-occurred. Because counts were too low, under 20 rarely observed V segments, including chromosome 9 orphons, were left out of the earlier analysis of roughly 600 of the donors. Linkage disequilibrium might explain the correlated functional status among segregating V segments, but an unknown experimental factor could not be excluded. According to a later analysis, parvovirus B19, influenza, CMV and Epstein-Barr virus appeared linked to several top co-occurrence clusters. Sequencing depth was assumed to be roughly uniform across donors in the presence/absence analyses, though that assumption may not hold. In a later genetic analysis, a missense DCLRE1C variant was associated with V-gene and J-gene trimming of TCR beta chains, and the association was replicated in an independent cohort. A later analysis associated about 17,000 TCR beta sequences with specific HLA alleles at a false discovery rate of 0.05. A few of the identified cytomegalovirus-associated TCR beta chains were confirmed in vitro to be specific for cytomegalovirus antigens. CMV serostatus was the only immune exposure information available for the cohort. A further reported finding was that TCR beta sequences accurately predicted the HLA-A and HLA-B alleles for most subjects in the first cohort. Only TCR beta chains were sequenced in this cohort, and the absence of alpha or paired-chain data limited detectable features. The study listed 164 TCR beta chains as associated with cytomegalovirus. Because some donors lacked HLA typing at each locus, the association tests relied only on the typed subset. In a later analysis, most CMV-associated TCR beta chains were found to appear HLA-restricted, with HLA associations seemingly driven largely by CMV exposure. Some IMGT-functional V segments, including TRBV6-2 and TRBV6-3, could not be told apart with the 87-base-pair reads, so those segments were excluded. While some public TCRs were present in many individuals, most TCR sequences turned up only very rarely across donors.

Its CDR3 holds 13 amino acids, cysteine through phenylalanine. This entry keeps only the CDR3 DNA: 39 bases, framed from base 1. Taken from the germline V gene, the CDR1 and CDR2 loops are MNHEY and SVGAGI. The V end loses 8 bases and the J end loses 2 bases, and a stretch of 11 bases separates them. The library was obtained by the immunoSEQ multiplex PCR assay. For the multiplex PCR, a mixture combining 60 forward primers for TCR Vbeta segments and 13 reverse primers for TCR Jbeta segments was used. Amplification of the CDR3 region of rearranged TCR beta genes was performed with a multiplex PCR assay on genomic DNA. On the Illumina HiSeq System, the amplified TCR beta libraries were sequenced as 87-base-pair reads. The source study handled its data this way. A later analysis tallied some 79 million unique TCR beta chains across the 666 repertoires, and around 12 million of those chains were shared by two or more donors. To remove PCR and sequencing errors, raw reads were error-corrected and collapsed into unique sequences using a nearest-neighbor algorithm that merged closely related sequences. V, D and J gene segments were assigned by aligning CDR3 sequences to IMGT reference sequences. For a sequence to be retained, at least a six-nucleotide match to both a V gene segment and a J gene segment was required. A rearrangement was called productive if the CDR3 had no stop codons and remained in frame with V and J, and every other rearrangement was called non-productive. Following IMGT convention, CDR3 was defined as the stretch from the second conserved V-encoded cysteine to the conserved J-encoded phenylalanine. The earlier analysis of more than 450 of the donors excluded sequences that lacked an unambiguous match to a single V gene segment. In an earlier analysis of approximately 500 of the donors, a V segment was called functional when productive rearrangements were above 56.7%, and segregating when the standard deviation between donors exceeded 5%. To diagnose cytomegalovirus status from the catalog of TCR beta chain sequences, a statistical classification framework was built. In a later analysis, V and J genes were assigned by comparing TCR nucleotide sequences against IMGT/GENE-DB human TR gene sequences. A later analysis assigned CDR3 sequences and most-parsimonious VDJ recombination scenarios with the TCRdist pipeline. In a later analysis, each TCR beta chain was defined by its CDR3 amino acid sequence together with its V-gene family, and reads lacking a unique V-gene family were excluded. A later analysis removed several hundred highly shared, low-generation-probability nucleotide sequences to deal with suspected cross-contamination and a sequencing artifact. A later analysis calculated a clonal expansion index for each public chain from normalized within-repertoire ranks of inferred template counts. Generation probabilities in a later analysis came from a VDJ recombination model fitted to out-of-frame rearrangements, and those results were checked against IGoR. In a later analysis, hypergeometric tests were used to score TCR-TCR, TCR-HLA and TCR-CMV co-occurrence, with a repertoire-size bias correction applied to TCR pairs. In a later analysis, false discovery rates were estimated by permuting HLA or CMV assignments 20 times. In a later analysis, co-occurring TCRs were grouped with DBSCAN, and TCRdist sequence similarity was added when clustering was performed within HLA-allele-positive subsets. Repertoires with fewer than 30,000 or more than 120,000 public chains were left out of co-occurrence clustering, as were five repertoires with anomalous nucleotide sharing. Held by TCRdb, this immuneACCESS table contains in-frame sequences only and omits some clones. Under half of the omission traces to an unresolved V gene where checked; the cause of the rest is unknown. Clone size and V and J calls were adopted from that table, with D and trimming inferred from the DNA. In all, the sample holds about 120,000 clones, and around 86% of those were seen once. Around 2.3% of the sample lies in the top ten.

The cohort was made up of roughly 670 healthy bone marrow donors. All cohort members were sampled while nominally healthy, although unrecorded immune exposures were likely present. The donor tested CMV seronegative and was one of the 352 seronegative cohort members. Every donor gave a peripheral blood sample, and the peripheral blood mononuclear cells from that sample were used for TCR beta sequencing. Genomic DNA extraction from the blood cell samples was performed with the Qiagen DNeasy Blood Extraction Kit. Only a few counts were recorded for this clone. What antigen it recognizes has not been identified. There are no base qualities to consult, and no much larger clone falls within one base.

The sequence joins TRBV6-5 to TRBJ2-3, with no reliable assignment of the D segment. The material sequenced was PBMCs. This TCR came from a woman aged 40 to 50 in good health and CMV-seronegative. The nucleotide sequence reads TGTGCCAGCGCCTCCAGTTTCACAGATACGCAGTATTTT. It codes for CASASSFTDTQYF.